The present TCR beta chain was sequenced within a study of cytomegalovirus exposure and HLA in healthy donors. Primers included in the PCR were 60 Vbeta and 13 Jbeta primers. Method: immunoSEQ multiplex PCR; TCRdb's copy keeps in-frame clones and lacks some. The sample holds about 160,000 clones, approximately 79% seen once. Donors showed nominal health when sampled, although they likely had unrecorded immune exposures. As regards this clone: Its antigen is still unknown.

V was clipped by 0 bases and J by 0 bases, with 9 bases between them. Germline V CDR1 and CDR2: GTSNPN, SVGIG (reference sequence). The CDR3 sequence is 14 residues long. General observations from the study: Judged likely to be a sequencing artifact was a cluster of highly shared sequence variants. Reports indicated that the classifier achieved high specificity and sensitivity in diagnosing cytomegalovirus status. Productive status was seen about 90% or about 30% of the time for most TCR beta V segments in an earlier analysis.

The chain is built from TRBV30 and TRBJ2-7, with D perhaps TRBD2 (5 bases). Input material: PBMCs. This clonotype was obtained from a woman aged 50 to 65 in good health and CMV-seropositive. The CDR3 sequence: CAWSVDYSSYEQYF. The CDR3 bases are TGTGCCTGGAGTGTCGACTATAGCTCCTACGAGCAGTACTTC.